These T cell receptor beta chains were read from a single sample in a study of graft-versus-host responses after intestinal transplantation. Method: immunoSEQ multiplex PCR; TCRdb's copy keeps in-frame clones and lacks some. This table holds thousands of clones, 82% found once. Sequencing was performed on ileum tissue, taken about 130 days after transplant. The receptors were sampled from a human patient who received an intestinal transplant, so some T cells may come from the graft donor. The CDR3 runs from the conserved cysteine through the conserved F or W. The D gene is left open where the match is weak. Not all rows give a size; the values are once, few, many and, for expanded clones, a class.

TRBV27	-	-	TRBJ2-7	TGTGCCAGCAGTTCCCCTTTCGCCTACGAGCAGTACTTC	CASSSPFAYEQYF
TRBV5-1	TRBD1	once	TRBJ1-1	TGCGCCAGCAGCTCATCCGAGGGACAGCGATTAAACACTGAAGCTTTCTTT	CASSSSEGQRLNTEAFF
TRBV5-1	-	-	TRBJ1-1	TGCGCCAGCAATGAGGGGATGAACACTGAAGCTTTCTTT	CASNEGMNTEAFF
TRBV28	-	-	TRBJ1-4	TGTGCCAGCACTGGGGAACAGGCTAAACTGTTTTTT	CASTGEQAKLFF
TRBV5-4	TRBD2	-	TRBJ2-1	TGTGCCAGCAGCTTGCAGCGGGGCCGCTACAATGAGCAGTTCTTC	CASSLQRGRYNEQFF
TRBV27	-	-	TRBJ1-5	TGTGCCAGCAGTTTATCGAGGGCTAATCAGCCCCAGCATTTT	CASSLSRANQPQHF
TRBV9	TRBD2	-	TRBJ2-3	TGTGCCAGCAGCCGTGGGGGGGGACTAGACCTCACAGATACGCAGTATTTT	CASSRGGGLDLTDTQYF
TRBV19	-	-	TRBJ2-5	TGTGCCAGTAGTATGGGGAAAGAGACCCAGTACTTC	CASSMGKETQYF
TRBV19	-	-	TRBJ1-5	TGTGCCAGTAGTATAAGAGGGGCCGACCAGCCCCAGCATTTT	CASSIRGADQPQHF
TRBV6-5	-	-	TRBJ2-7	TGTGCCAGCAGTCCCGGGACCCCAAATAACTACGAGCAGTACTTC	CASSPGTPNNYEQYF
TRBV14	-	-	TRBJ2-7	TGTGCCAGCAGCCAAGCACTGTTATCCTACGAGCAGTACTTC	CASSQALLSYEQYF
TRBV5-5	TRBD2	-	TRBJ2-5	TGTGCCAGCAGCGACCCCGGGACTAAAGAGACCCAGTACTTC	CASSDPGTKETQYF
TRBV5-1	-	-	TRBJ1-2	TGCGCCAGCAGCGTTCAGGAAGTCTATGGCTACACCTTC	CASSVQEVYGYTF
TRBV5-6	-	-	TRBJ2-3	TGTGCCAGCAGCCGAGTAGCGACGGGGAAACTCGATACGCAGTATTTT	CASSRVATGKLDTQYF
TRBV9	-	-	TRBJ2-7	TGTGCCAGCAGCGTAGCTCCAGCATCCTACGAGCAGTACTTC	CASSVAPASYEQYF
TRBV6-1	-	-	TRBJ1-5	TGTGCCAGCAGTGAACAGGGGTTGTATCAGCCCCAGCATTTT	CASSEQGLYQPQHF
TRBV7-2	-	-	TRBJ1-1	TGTGCCAGCAGCTTAGAGTGGGGGCGAGAAGCTTTCTTT	CASSLEWGREAFF